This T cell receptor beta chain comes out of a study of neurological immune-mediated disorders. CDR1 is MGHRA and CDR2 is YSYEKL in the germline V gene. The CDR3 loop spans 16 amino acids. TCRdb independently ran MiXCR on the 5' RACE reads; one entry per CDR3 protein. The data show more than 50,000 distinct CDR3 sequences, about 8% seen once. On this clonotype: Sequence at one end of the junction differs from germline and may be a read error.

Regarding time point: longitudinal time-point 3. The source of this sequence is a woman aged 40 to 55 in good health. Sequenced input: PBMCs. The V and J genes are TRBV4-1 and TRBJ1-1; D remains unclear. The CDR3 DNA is TGCGCCAGCAACCAACCAGGTCAGTTTCTGAACACTGAAGCTTTCTTT. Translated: CASNQPGQFLNTEAFF.